This T cell receptor (beta chain) was obtained from a study of CXCR3-negative and CXCR3-positive naive CD8 T cells. From germline, CDR1 is SGHRS and CDR2 YFSETQ. The CDR3 is made up of 17 amino acids. The authors made the TRB cDNA libraries by 5' RACE using UMI labels. Reanalyzing the 5' RACE reads, TCRdb keeps one entry per CDR3 protein, without DNA. The data show approximately 39,000 distinct CDR3 sequences, and the top ten clones hold approximately 14%. Frequency places this clonotype as medium-sized. The TCR was taken from a human donor in good health. Some clones in this sample may be carry-over from other donors' samples. The genes are TRBV5-1 and TRBJ2-1; without DNA, the TCRdb call of TRBD1 cannot be checked. What was sequenced was memory CD8+ T cells from blood. CDR3 protein: CASSLALAGATSNEQFF.